This TCR beta chain comes out of a study of shared clonotypes between healthy human individuals. Overall study findings and caveats: Incompleteness in sorted-subset sequencing, despite large depth, was shown by rarefaction.

Assay used: immunoSEQ multiplex PCR; TCRdb lists only in-frame clones, some missing. The sample lists approximately 2.5 million clones, around nine tenths occurring once. The V segment lost 5 bases and the J segment 2 bases; nucleotides outside the gene matches: 5. The CDR3 extends over 14 amino acids. CDR1 is SGHRS and CDR2 is YFSETQ in the germline V gene. Regarding this clone: Its antigen is unidentified.

This sequence joins TRBV5-1 and TRBJ2-3; the match to TRBD2 covers 7 bases. Sequencing was carried out using naive CD4+ T cells sorted from blood. Subset: CD45RA+ positively selected. The receptor was isolated from a man between 18 and 29 years old in good health. CDR3 DNA: TGCGCCAGCAGACGGGGGGTACCCACAGATACGCAGTATTTT. Translated: CASRRGVPTDTQYF. The full variable domain, with the rest looked up from reference TRBV5-1 and TRBJ2-3, is KAGVTQTPRYLIKTRGQQVTLSCSPISGHRSVSWYQQTPGQGLQFLFEYFSETQRNKGNFPGRFSGRQFSNSRSEMNVSTLELGDSALYLCASRRGVPTDTQYFGPGTRLTVL.